The 25 T cell receptor gamma chains in this list originate from one sample, sequenced in a study of gamma delta lymphoproliferative disorders and STAT genes. Genomic DNA from isolated PBMCs served as the sequencing template. TCRdb re-called clones from the multiplex PCR reads via CATT. The sample holds about 2,500 gamma-chain clones; roughly a fifth are singletons and the top ten take around 60%. Sequenced sample: blood. The receptors come from a human donor with gamma-delta T-cell large granular lymphocyte leukemia.

Here the CDR3 reads CATAYYKKLF. The CDR3 DNA follows: TGTGCCACCGCATATTATAAGAAACTCTTT. The chain recombines TRGV4 with TRGJ1 or TRGJ2. Because TCRdb records no J gene, it was assigned here through a match of the DNA to germline. CDR1 EGSTGY and CDR2 YDSYTSSV come from the germline V gene. The CDR3 totals 10 residues. With V trimmed by 9 bases and J by 4 bases, 3 bases remained unmatched.

This clone was counted a few times. This chain connects TRGV10 to TRGJ1 or TRGJ2. Germline matching of the DNA provided the J gene here, since TCRdb leaves it blank. TRGV10 is an open reading frame whose function is uncertain. Germline trimming cut 8 bases from V and 6 bases from J; bases unmatched to any gene: 2. The CDR3 runs 10 residues. The CDR3 region is CAAWAYKKLF. The CDR3 nucleotides read TGTGCTGCGTGGGCTTATAAGAAACTCTTT.

The V gene call is TRGV4, and the J gene call is absent. CDR3 length: 10 residues. Germline V gene sequence: CDR1 EGSTGY, CDR2 YDSYTSSV. In nucleotides, the CDR3 is TGTGCCACCTGGGATGATAAGAGACTCTTT. Its protein is CATWDDKRLF.

This clone was counted a few times. The rearrangement links TRGV8 to TRGJ1 or TRGJ2. Germline matching of the DNA provided the J gene here, since TCRdb leaves it blank. V shed 1 base and J 4 bases; nucleotides not matched to a gene: 7. Germline V gives CDR1 VENAVY, CDR2 YDSYNSRV. This CDR3 is built from 14 residues. The CDR3 sequence: CATWDRVRYYKKLF. CDR3 coding DNA: TGTGCCACCTGGGATAGAGTGAGGTATTATAAGAAACTCTTT.

This clone was seen more than once but under ten times. The gene calls are TRGV2 and TRGJP1. Assignment of the J gene here rests on matching the DNA to germline, because TCRdb gives none. Per germline, CDR1 EGSNGY and CDR2 YDSYNSKV. V dropped 2 bases and J dropped 5; count of bases not matched to a gene: 5. The CDR3 is made up of 14 amino acids. The chain's CDR3 is CATWDVKTGWFKIF. The CDR3 nucleotides are TGTGCCACCTGGGACGTGAAAACTGGTTGGTTCAAGATATTT.

This clone was seen once. Other DNA sequences from this sample encode an identical CDR3 as well. The V gene was identified as TRGV2, while no J gene was called. Germline V gene lookup returns CDR1 EGSNGY and CDR2 YDSYNSKV. The CDR3 length is 12 residues. CDR3 loop: CATWDGNYKKLF. CDR3 DNA sequence: TGTGCCACCTGGGACGGGAATTATAAGAAACTGTTT.

The genes are TRGV10 and TRGJ1 or TRGJ2. The J gene is absent in TCRdb and was assigned here via DNA matching to germline. TRGV10 is identified as an open reading frame with a role that is uncertain. The CDR3 runs to 12 residues. Trimming took 8 bases from V and 8 from J; bases not matched to a gene: 10. CDR3 protein: CAAWDYKNKKLF. The CDR3 nucleotides are TGTGCTGCGTGGGATTATAAAAATAAGAAACTCTTT.

This clone came up a few times. The chain links TRGV8 to TRGJ1 or TRGJ2. TCRdb supplies no J gene; here it was assigned by aligning the nucleotide sequence to germline. The CDR3 is made up of 11 amino acids. V gave up 3 bases and J gave up 7 bases; unmatched junction bases: 3. Germline lookup yields CDR1 VENAVY and CDR2 YDSYNSRV. The CDR3 bases are TGTGCCACCTGGGATTCATATAAGAAACTCTTT. Protein: CATWDSYKKLF.

This chain links TRGV4 with TRGJ1 or TRGJ2. TCRdb leaves out the J gene; it was filled in here by matching the DNA to germline. The J segment lost 5 bases and the V segment lost 2 bases, leaving 3 bases of the junction unmatched. Germline CDR1 is EGSTGY and CDR2 is YDSYTSSV. The CDR3 contains 12 residues. Here the CDR3 reads CATWDAHYKKLF. The CDR3 coding sequence is TGTGCCACCTGGGATGCCCATTATAAGAAACTCTTT.

As to this clone: The same CDR3 arises from other DNA sequences in this sample as well. The genes are TRGV8 and TRGJ1 or TRGJ2. The J gene, absent from TCRdb, was called here by matching the DNA to germline. V was pared by 5 bases and J by 1 base, with 2 bases of the junction left unmatched. Germline values: CDR1 VENAVY, CDR2 YDSYNSRV. The CDR3 is made up of 12 amino acids. The CDR3 DNA follows: TGTGCCACCTGGGCCAATTATTATAAGAAACTCTTT. Its protein is CATWANYYKKLF.

The chain joins TRGV3 to TRGJ1 or TRGJ2. In the absence of a J gene in TCRdb, the DNA was matched to germline to assign it here. V was pared by 0 bases and J by 5 bases, with 4 bases of the junction left unmatched. The CDR3 spans 13 residues. Per the germline V gene, CDR1 is VTNTFY and CDR2 is YDVSTARD (reference sequence). The CDR3 protein is CATWDRPHYKKLF. The DNA for the CDR3 is TGTGCCACCTGGGACAGGCCACATTATAAGAAACTCTTT.

Comment on this clone: The DNA is left out, because the CDR3 cannot be placed on it with certainty; the CDR3 is given as TCRdb lists it. For the V gene the call is TRGV11; the J gene has no call. TRGV11 qualifies as an ORF whose function is uncertain. Ends included, the CDR3 has 19 residues. The CDR3 is CTTVPAGLGTRKVGWFKIF.

This clone was detected a few times. V usage is TRGV5 and J usage is TRGJ1 or TRGJ2. TCRdb is silent on the J gene; assignment here came from matching the DNA to germline. V was pared by 4 bases and J by 3 bases, with 3 bases of the junction left unmatched. Germline CDR1 reads VINAFY; CDR2 reads YDVSNSKD. The CDR3 is 12 residues long. CDR3 nucleotide sequence: TGTGCCACCTGGGAATCTTATTATAAGAAACTCTTT. This codes for CATWESYYKKLF.

This chain uses TRGV8 with TRGJ1 or TRGJ2. Since TCRdb gives no J gene, matching the DNA to germline was used here to assign it. The ends lost 2 bases at V and 3 bases at J; junction bases unmatched: 7. Looked up from germline, CDR1 is VENAVY and CDR2 is YDSYNSRV. This CDR3 has 14 residues. CDR3 bases: TGTGCCACCTGGGATAAGTGCATTTATTATAAGAAACTCTTT. It yields the protein CATWDKCIYYKKLF.

This chain links TRGV9 with TRGJP. TCRdb offers no J gene call, so here the DNA was matched to germline to obtain one. This CDR3 has 16 residues. Germline CDR1 is GITISATS and CDR2 is ISYDGTV (reference sequence). The V and J ends lost 4 bases and 7 bases, in that order; junction bases with no gene match: 7. The CDR3 bases are TGTGCCTTGTGGGACCAGGGGGAGTTGGGCAAAAAAATCAAGGTATTT. Its translation is CALWDQGELGKKIKVF.

The chain recombines TRGV3 with TRGJ1 or TRGJ2. TCRdb lists no J gene, so it was determined here by aligning the DNA to germline. Trimming took 1 base from V and 11 from J; bases not matched to a gene: 8. CDR1 and CDR2 (germline): VTNTFY, YDVSTARD (reference sequence). The CDR3 sequence is 12 residues long. The CDR3 region is CATWDSGGEKLF. The CDR3 region has the DNA TGTGCCACCTGGGACAGCGGTGGTGAGAAACTCTTT.

This clone appeared a few times. No J gene was assigned, while the V gene was called as TRGV10. TRGV10 is an ORF, and what it does is uncertain. The CDR3 extends over 10 amino acids. CDR3 region: CAAWDSEGLF. The CDR3 DNA is TGTGCTGCGTGGGATTCCGAGGGGCTCTTT.

With respect to this clone: This may be a read error, as it is one base from a much larger clone. The chain is built from TRGV8 and TRGJ1 or TRGJ2. TCRdb carries no J gene annotation; the J gene was assigned here by matching the DNA with germline. From germline, CDR1 is VENAVY and CDR2 YDSYNSRV. The length of the CDR3 is 12 residues. V lost 1 base, J lost 5 bases, and 2 bases stayed unmatched. The CDR3 DNA reads as TGTGCCACCTGGGATAGTGATTATAAGAAACTCTTT. It yields the protein CATWDSDYKKLF.

The V and J genes are TRGV9 and TRGJ1 or TRGJ2. The J gene was not available in TCRdb and was assigned here by matching the DNA to germline segments. Germline CDR1 GITISATS, CDR2 ISYDGTV (reference sequence). This CDR3 is built from 11 residues. V shed 2 bases and J 11 bases; nucleotides not matched to a gene: 6. The CDR3 bases are TGTGCCTTGTGGGAGGGTTTACAGAAACTCTTT. Translation gives CALWEGLQKLF.

This clone was picked up a small number of times. This rearrangement joins TRGV2 to TRGJ1 or TRGJ2. The J gene was not available in TCRdb and was assigned here by matching the DNA to germline segments. The CDR3 loop spans 15 amino acids. With V trimmed by 0 bases and J by 3 bases, 8 bases remained unmatched. Germline V gives CDR1 EGSNGY, CDR2 YDSYNSKV. DNA of the CDR3: TGTGCCACCTGGGACGGGCTTCCTCCTTATTATAAGAAACTCTTT. Translating gives CATWDGLPPYYKKLF.

The chain uses TRGV5 and TRGJ1 or TRGJ2. No J gene was available from TCRdb, and it was assigned here by a germline match of the DNA. Germline V gene lookup returns CDR1 VINAFY and CDR2 YDVSNSKD. The trim removed 0 bases at V and 5 bases at J, leaving 13 bases unmatched. The CDR3 loop spans 16 amino acids. The CDR3, as DNA: TGTGCCACCTGGGACAGGTGGGGGCCGGGGCATTATAAGAAACTCTTT. This gives the protein CATWDRWGPGHYKKLF.

This clone was observed a few times. This chain links TRGV4 with TRGJ1 or TRGJ2. TCRdb leaves out the J gene; it was filled in here by matching the DNA to germline. The CDR3 runs to 13 residues. The germline gives CDR1 EGSTGY, CDR2 YDSYTSSV. V shed 4 bases and J 0 bases; nucleotides not matched to a gene: 3. Here the CDR3 DNA reads TGTGCCACCTGGGAACCGAATTATTATAAGAAACTCTTT. Translating it yields CATWEPNYYKKLF.

By frequency in the sample, this clone is medium-sized (0.01 to 0.1%). The chain links TRGV10 to TRGJP1. TCRdb gives no J gene; it was assigned here by matching the DNA to germline. TRGV10 is an open reading frame, and its role is uncertain. The V and J ends lost 8 bases and 3 bases, in that order; junction bases with no gene match: 4. The CDR3 length is 13 residues. CDR3 region: CAAWSPTGWFKIF. As DNA, the CDR3 is TGTGCTGCGTGGAGCCCCACTGGTTGGTTCAAGATATTT.

This clone is deemed medium-sized. This is likely an artifact of a read error, given a far larger clone one base away. Other DNA sequences in the sample encode the same CDR3. The V gene was identified as TRGV9, while no J gene was called. Germline V gene sequence: CDR1 GITISATS, CDR2 ISYDGTV (reference sequence). The CDR3 has 16 amino acids. CDR3 protein: CALWEVRELGKKIKVF. CDR3 bases: TGTGCCTTGTGGGAGGTGCGAGAGTTGGGCAAAAAAATCAAAGTATTT.

This clone is termed medium-sized. The V gene is TRGV10, the J gene TRGJP1. The J gene is absent in TCRdb and was assigned here via DNA matching to germline. TRGV10 is an ORF; its function is uncertain. The CDR3 has 14 residues. The V segment lost 8 bases and the J segment 8 bases; nucleotides outside the gene matches: 12. The CDR3 region has the DNA TGTGCTGCGTGGGATTATACTATGGGTTGGTTCAAGATATTT. It specifies CAAWDYTMGWFKIF.